Presented here are 14 T cell receptor beta chains from one specimen sequenced in a study of CD8 T cells in Susac syndrome. Random hexamers were used to reverse transcribe roughly 0.5 to 1 ug of RNA. TCRdb re-called the immunoSEQ multiplex PCR reads through MiXCR, storing one row per CDR3 protein. The sample holds some 200,000 distinct CDR3 sequences, nearly 97% seen once. The sequenced sample consisted of CD4+ T cells from PBMCs. The receptor set was obtained from a human donor with Susac syndrome.

This chain joins TRBV12-5 and TRBJ2-2; D may be TRBD1 (6 bases). Germline loops: CDR1 LGHNT, CDR2 FRNRAP. V was pared by 6 bases and J by 6 bases, with 11 bases between. The CDR3 is made up of 13 amino acids. This chain's CDR3 is CASGPGVPGELFF. The CDR3 region has the DNA TGTGCTAGTGGACCAGGGGTCCCCGGGGAGCTGTTTTTT.

The chain combines TRBV28 with TRBJ2-2; D is unresolved. V shed 2 bases and J shed 6 bases, with 7 bases lying between them. This CDR3 spans 13 amino acids. The germline CDR1 and CDR2 sequences are MDHEN and SYDVKM. CDR3 in amino acids: CASSLPESGELFF. For the CDR3, the DNA is TGTGCCAGCAGTTTACCAGAATCCGGGGAGCTGTTTTTT.

This chain uses TRBV14 with TRBJ1-1; D remains unclear. V was cut by 6 bases and J by 0 bases, with 11 bases left in between. Per germline, CDR1 SGHDN and CDR2 FVKESK. There are 14 residues in the CDR3. CDR3 in amino acids: CASSRAWVNTEAFF. In DNA form, the CDR3 reads TGTGCCAGCAGTCGTGCATGGGTGAACACTGAAGCTTTCTTT.

The chain uses TRBV24-1 and TRBJ2-3, with 7 bases fitting TRBD1. CDR1 is KGHDR and CDR2 is SFDVKD in the germline V gene. The CDR3 sequence is 15 residues long. V lost 1 base, J lost 1 base, and 1 base stayed unmatched. The CDR3 region has the DNA TGTGCCACCAGTGATTTCACAGGGGGCACAGATACGCAGTATTTT. Its protein is CATSDFTGGTDTQYF.

V gene TRBV30 combines with J gene TRBJ2-1, with 9 nucleotides matching TRBD2. The CDR3 extends over 18 amino acids. The V gene's germline CDR1 is GTSNPN and CDR2 SVGIG (reference sequence). J gave up 2 bases and V 0 bases, and 11 bases lay outside the gene matches. Written as DNA, the CDR3 is TGTGCCTGGAGTGTACCCCGGCTAGCGGGGAGTACCTACAATGAGCAGTTCTTC. Protein sequence: CAWSVPRLAGSTYNEQFF.

This clonotype has only a few counts. The chain has TRBV7-6 and TRBJ2-5, with D hard to call. This CDR3 spans 11 amino acids. V was clipped by 3 bases and J by 5 bases, with 4 bases between them. Germline loops: CDR1 SGHVS, CDR2 FNYEAQ. CDR3 protein: CASSLDETQYF. The CDR3 DNA sequence: TGTGCCAGCAGCTTGGATGAGACCCAGTACTTC. The whole variable domain, filled in from reference TRBV7-6 and TRBJ2-5, reads GAGVSQSPRYKVTKRGQDVALRCDPISGHVSLYWYRQALGQGPEFLTYFNYEAQQDKSGLPNDRFSAERPEGSISTLTIQRTEQRDSAMYRCASSLDETQYFGPGTRLLVL.

This sequence joins TRBV20-1 and TRBJ1-1; D might be TRBD1 (5 bases). The CDR3 runs 14 residues. Germline V gives CDR1 DFQATT, CDR2 SNEGSKA (reference sequence). V was pared by 0 bases and J by 4 bases, with 12 bases between. CDR3 DNA: TGCAGTGCTAGAGATCCGGGGGTTGGCACTGAAGCTTTCTTT. It encodes CSARDPGVGTEAFF.

Only one count was recorded for this clonotype. CDR3 protein: CASSLVDFQETQYF. CDR3 in DNA: TGTGCCAGCAGCTTGGTGGACTTCCAAGAGACCCAGTACTTC. J is TRBJ2-5 and V is TRBV5-6; tentative D call: TRBD2 (5 bases). V was shortened by 0 bases and J by 1 base, with 7 bases between the two germline ends. Germline-derived CDR1 and CDR2 are SGHDT and YYEEEE. CDR3 length: 14 residues.

The chain is built from TRBV12-3 or TRBV12-4 and TRBJ2-5, with 9 bases matching TRBD1. This CDR3 contains 13 residues. With 10 bases clipped from V and 3 bases from J, the junction kept 6 bases outside the gene matches. CDR3 DNA sequence: TGTGCCACCGCGGGGGACAGGGAAGAGACCCAGTACTTC. As protein: CATAGDREETQYF.

J is TRBJ1-2 and V is TRBV18, with D unresolved. Trimming took off 2 bases at V and 4 bases at J, with 11 bases between the two ends. The germline V gene has CDR1 KGHSH and CDR2 LQKENI. The CDR3 runs to 14 residues. CDR3 sequence (DNA): TGTGCCAGCTCACCAAGCGCAGAAACCTATGGCTACACCTTC. Protein sequence: CASSPSAETYGYTF.

This chain links TRBV5-1 with TRBJ2-3; D unresolved. The V end lost 0 bases, the J end lost 6 bases, and 14 bases lay between the germline ends. The CDR3 consists of 15 residues. From germline, CDR1 is SGHRS and CDR2 YFSETQ. The CDR3 protein is CASSLEFLGLDTQYF. The CDR3 region has the DNA TGCGCCAGCAGCTTGGAGTTTTTGGGTTTGGATACGCAGTATTTT.

This clonotype appeared a single time. V gene TRBV3-1 combines with J gene TRBJ2-1; D unresolved. Germline V gene data show CDR1 as LGHDT and CDR2 as YNNKEL (reference sequence). Trimming took off 2 bases at V and 5 bases at J, with 10 bases between the two ends. The CDR3 spans 14 residues. The CDR3 region has the DNA TGTGCCAGCAGCCAACGGCCTGGAAACAATGAGCAGTTCTTC. Encoded protein: CASSQRPGNNEQFF.

The rearrangement links TRBV6-5 to TRBJ2-5, with 11 bases aligning to TRBD1. The CDR3 length is 15 residues. V dropped 2 bases and J dropped 2; count of bases not matched to a gene: 1. Germline CDR1 and CDR2: MNHEY and SVGAGI. This CDR3 reads CASSYGQGAQETQYF. The CDR3 DNA reads as TGTGCCAGCAGTTACGGACAGGGGGCTCAAGAGACCCAGTACTTC.

This chain uses TRBV12-3 or TRBV12-4 with TRBJ1-4; the D is unclear. This CDR3 contains 14 residues. V lost 1 base to trimming and J lost 3 bases, with 6 bases between them. Here the CDR3 reads CASSLGSSNEKLFF. The DNA for the CDR3 is TGTGCCAGCAGTTTAGGGTCGTCTAATGAAAAACTGTTTTTT.